This passage covers 9 T cell receptor beta chains from one sample sequenced in a study of Graves' ophthalmopathy and Graves' hyperthyroidism. RNA transcripts served as template for amplifying TCR beta CDR3 sequences. RT-PCR in the first round used HTBI primers; a second-round multiplex PCR followed. From the multiplex PCR reads, TCRdb called clonotypes with MiXCR, one entry per CDR3 protein. The sample holds 350,000 or so distinct CDR3 sequences, under 20% seen once. Sequenced material: peripheral blood. The receptor set was obtained from an adult man with Graves' ophthalmopathy.

This clonotype was detected many times. V and J are TRBV7-9 and TRBJ1-1; no definite D call. The V gene's germline CDR1 is SEHNR and CDR2 FQNEAQ (reference sequence). V was shortened by 0 bases and J by 4 bases, with 9 bases between the two germline ends. The CDR3 runs to 14 residues. The CDR3 spells CASSLAVLRTEAFF. DNA for the CDR3: TGTGCCAGCAGCTTAGCGGTTTTGCGCACTGAAGCTTTCTTT. The whole variable domain, remainder taken from reference TRBV7-9 and TRBJ1-1, is DTGVSQNPRHKITKRGQNVTFRCDPISEHNRLYWYRQTLGQGPEFLTYFQNEAQLEKSRLLSDRFSAERPKGSFSTLEIQRTEQGDSAMYLCASSLAVLRTEAFFGQGTRLTVV.

This clonotype was detected a few times. Just one base apart from a much larger clone, this may be a read error. The rearrangement links TRBV10-3 to TRBJ1-2; D perhaps matches TRBD1 (6 bases). The CDR3 covers 16 residues. V lost 6 bases to trimming and J lost 8 bases, with 25 bases between them. CDR1 is ENHRY and CDR2 is SYGVKD in the germline V gene. CDR3: CAIRPRMYGGRLGYTF. In DNA, the CDR3 is TGTGCCATCAGACCCCGAATGTACGGGGGGCGGTTGGGCTACACCTTC.

This clonotype was counted at least ten times. The chain links TRBV5-1 to TRBJ2-5; D is unclear. V lost 4 bases and J lost 1, with 8 bases in between. This CDR3 has 13 residues. Germline values: CDR1 SGHRS, CDR2 YFSETQ. The CDR3 here is CASSITAQETQYF. The CDR3, as DNA: TGCGCCAGCAGCATCACAGCCCAAGAGACCCAGTACTTC.

V and J are TRBV7-9 and TRBJ1-1; TRBD1 agrees at 9 bases. The V gene end was trimmed by 6 bases and the J gene end by 10 bases; junction bases not matched to a gene: 9. Germline-derived CDR1 and CDR2 are SEHNR and FQNEAQ (reference sequence). The CDR3 consists of 13 residues. CDR3: CASRGTGTAGAFF. CDR3 nucleotide sequence: TGTGCCAGCAGAGGGACAGGGACGGCTGGAGCTTTCTTT.

In its sample, this clonotype was seen many times. The V call is TRBV30, the J call TRBJ2-7; D unclear. The germline V gene has CDR1 GTSNPN and CDR2 SVGIG (reference sequence). This CDR3 region has 13 residues. Trimming stripped 3 bases from V and 9 bases from J, with 18 bases between. The chain's CDR3 is CAWSEDRPNGQYF. CDR3 in DNA: TGTGCCTGGAGCGAAGATCGCCCAAACGGGCAGTACTTC. The full variable domain, with the rest looked up from reference TRBV30 and TRBJ2-7, is SQTIHQWPATLVQPVGSPLSLECTVEGTSNPNLYWYRQAAGRGLQLLFYSVGIGQISSEVPQNLSASRPQDRQFILSSKKLLLSDSGFYLCAWSEDRPNGQYFGPGTRLTVT.

Many counts were recorded for this clonotype. V is TRBV4-1 and J is TRBJ1-6, with D possibly matching TRBD1 (6 bases). The CDR3 loop spans 16 amino acids. With 4 bases removed from V and 6 bases from J, the gap between germline ends came to 16 bases. Germline CDR1 is MGHRA and CDR2 is YSYEKL. The CDR3 protein is CASSPRAGATNSPLHF. The CDR3 DNA follows: TGCGCCAGCAGCCCGCGAGCAGGGGCTACTAATTCACCCCTCCACTTT.

This clonotype was recorded at least ten times. The CDR3: CASTPLGRGIGYTF. CDR3 in DNA: TGCGCCAGCACCCCCCTGGGACGGGGAATTGGCTACACCTTC. The V gene is TRBV4-1, the J gene TRBJ1-2; D is perhaps TRBD1 (5 bases). The CDR3 is 14 amino acids. Trimming left V 7 bases short and J 7 bases short, with 19 bases between. Germline CDR1 and CDR2: MGHRA and YSYEKL.

This clonotype has more than one count but fewer than ten. This chain uses TRBV7-2 with TRBJ1-1; TRBD1 might be the D (6 bases). The V gene's germline CDR1 is SGHTA and CDR2 FQGNSA. Trimming removed 2 bases from V and 5 bases from J, with 12 bases in between. The CDR3 is 14 amino acids. The CDR3 sequence: CASSLRGDGTEAFF. The CDR3, as DNA: TGTGCCAGCAGCTTAAGGGGGGACGGAACTGAAGCTTTCTTT. Complete variable domain (other parts from reference TRBV7-2 and TRBJ1-1): GAGVSQSPSNKVTEKGKDVELRCDPISGHTALYWYRQSLGQGLEFLIYFQGNSAPDKSGLPSDRFSAERTGGSVSTLTIQRTQQEDSAVYLCASSLRGDGTEAFFGQGTRLTVV.

In this sample, this clonotype turned up many times. J is TRBJ2-7 and V is TRBV7-3, with TRBD2 identical over 12 bases. CDR1 and CDR2 from the germline V gene are SGHTA and FQGTGA. V shed 5 bases and J 1 base; nucleotides not matched to a gene: 12. CDR3 length: 18 amino acids. The CDR3 nucleotides read TGTGCCAGCAGCCCCAACCGAGGACTAGCGGGGACATCCTACGAGCAGTACTTC. Protein: CASSPNRGLAGTSYEQYF.